The 7 T cell receptor beta chains in this list originate from one sample, sequenced in a study of blood T cell repertoires in COVID-19. Measured with immunoSEQ multiplex PCR; TCRdb has only the in-frame clones, and not every one. Of a few hundred thousand clones in the sample, over 75% were seen once. Sequenced sample: PBMCs or T cells enriched from blood (not recorded which). These receptors originate from a woman in her 30s who had recovered from COVID-19.

The chain combines TRBV5-1 with TRBJ2-5, with 9 positions matching TRBD1. This CDR3 has 17 residues. CDR1 and CDR2 from the germline V gene are SGHRS and YFSETQ. The V gene end was trimmed by 0 bases and the J gene end by 1 base; junction bases not matched to a gene: 7. CDR3 bases: TGCGCCAGCAGCTTGGGGGACAGGGCGCCATCCCAAGAGACCCAGTACTTC. This translates into CASSLGDRAPSQETQYF.

The chain carries TRBV3-1 (or the pseudogene TRBV3-2) and TRBJ1-4; the D gene is possibly TRBD1 (6 bases). Germline assignment: CDR1 LGHDT and CDR2 YNNKEL (reference sequence). V was shortened by 6 bases and J by 6 bases, with 20 bases between the two germline ends. This CDR3 contains 16 residues. The CDR3 sequence is CASRDGARGGDEKLFF. The CDR3 nucleotides read TGTGCCAGCAGAGACGGTGCCAGGGGTGGGGATGAAAAACTGTTTTTT.

This clone came up once. The chain combines TRBV5-4 with TRBJ1-1, with TRBD1 identical over 7 bases. The CDR3 sequence is 14 residues long. V shed 4 bases and J 6 bases; nucleotides not matched to a gene: 9. The germline CDR1 and CDR2 sequences are SGHNT and YYREEE (reference sequence). CDR3 protein: CASSQQTGSPEAFF. The CDR3 bases are TGTGCCAGCAGCCAACAGACAGGGAGCCCTGAAGCTTTCTTT. Full variable domain (rest looked up from reference TRBV5-4 and TRBJ1-1): ETGVTQSPTHLIKTRGQQVTLRCSSQSGHNTVSWYQQALGQGPQFIFQYYREEENGRGNFPPRFSGLQFPNYSSELNVNALELDDSALYLCASSQQTGSPEAFFGQGTRLTVV.

This rearrangement joins TRBV28 to TRBJ2-7; D perhaps matches TRBD1 (5 bases). The CDR3 consists of 12 residues. Germline V gives CDR1 MDHEN, CDR2 SYDVKM. The V gene lost 4 bases and the J gene lost 2 bases, with 6 bases spanning the gap. DNA of the CDR3: TGTGCCAGCAGTTCGACAGCCTACGAGCAGTACTTC. As protein: CASSSTAYEQYF.

The V call is TRBV10-2, the J call TRBJ2-1, with D possibly matching TRBD1 (6 bases). The CDR3 is 13 residues long. V lost 2 bases to trimming and J lost 9 bases, with 11 bases between them. Per germline, CDR1 WSHSY and CDR2 SAAADI. This CDR3 is CASSEVGAGEQFF. The CDR3 nucleotides are TGCGCCAGCAGTGAGGTGGGGGCGGGTGAGCAGTTCTTC.

The rearrangement joins TRBV28 to TRBJ2-7, with D possibly being TRBD2 (5 bases). The V gene lost 3 bases and the J gene lost 6 bases, with 30 bases spanning the gap. The CDR3 runs to 19 residues. Germline V gene data show CDR1 as MDHEN and CDR2 as SYDVKM. CDR3 in DNA: TGTGCCAGCAGTTTTGACTGGGTTGTAGGAGGTATGTTTAAGACCGAGCAGTACTTC. It encodes CASSFDWVVGGMFKTEQYF. Full variable domain (rest looked up from reference TRBV28 and TRBJ2-7): DVKVTQSSRYLVKRTGEKVFLECVQDMDHENMFWYRQDPGLGLRLIYFSYDVKMKEKGDIPEGYSVSREKKERFSLILESASTNQTSMYLCASSFDWVVGGMFKTEQYFGPGTRLTVT.

This rearrangement joins TRBV15 to TRBJ1-4; no clear D. The CDR3 runs to 14 residues. Germline CDR1 LNHNV, CDR2 YYDKDF (reference sequence). V gave up 1 base and J gave up 5 bases, with 8 bases separating them. DNA of the CDR3: TGTGCCACCAGCAGAGTTACCCTAAATGAAAAACTGTTTTTT. It codes for CATSRVTLNEKLFF.